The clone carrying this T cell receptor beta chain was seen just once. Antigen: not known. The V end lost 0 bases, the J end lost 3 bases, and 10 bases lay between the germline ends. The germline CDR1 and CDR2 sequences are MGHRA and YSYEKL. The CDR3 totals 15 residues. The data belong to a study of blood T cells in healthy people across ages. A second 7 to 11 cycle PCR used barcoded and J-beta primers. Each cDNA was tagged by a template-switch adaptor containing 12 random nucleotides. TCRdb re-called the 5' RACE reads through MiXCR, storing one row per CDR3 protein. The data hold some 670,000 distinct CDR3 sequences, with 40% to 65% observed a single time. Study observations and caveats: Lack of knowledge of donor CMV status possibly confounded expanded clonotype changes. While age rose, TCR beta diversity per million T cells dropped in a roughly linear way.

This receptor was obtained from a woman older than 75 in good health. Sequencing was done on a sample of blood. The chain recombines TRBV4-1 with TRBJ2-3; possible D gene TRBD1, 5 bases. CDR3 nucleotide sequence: TGCGCCAGCAGCCAAGAGCAGGGCTTAACAGATACGCAGTATTTT. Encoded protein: CASSQEQGLTDTQYF.